This T cell receptor (beta chain) was sequenced in a study of T cells in Graves' hyperthyroidism and ophthalmopathy. This clonotype has ten or more counts. What it binds is not known. The CDR3 is 12 residues long. Germline V gives CDR1 LGHDT, CDR2 YNNKEL (reference sequence). V lost 4 bases and J lost 2, with 6 bases in between. RNA transcripts provided the source from which TCR beta CDR3 regions were amplified. A set of HTBI primers served as the primers for a first-round RT-PCR of the TCR CDR3. In TCRdb, the multiplex PCR reads were re-called with MiXCR into one record per CDR3 protein. The sample contains around 690,000 distinct CDR3 sequences, about 18% of which appear only once. Around 9.8 ml fresh peripheral blood yielded the PBMCs. Study conclusions and caveats: The model's output predicted ophthalmopathy at a median of 6.5 months prior to onset.

The specimen was blood. The clonotype comes from a man aged 45-65 years with Graves' hyperthyroidism. V is TRBV3-1 and J is TRBJ2-7; D remains ambiguous. CDR3 nucleotides: TGTGCCAGCAGCCGGAACGCCTACGAGCAGTACTTC. It yields the protein CASSRNAYEQYF.